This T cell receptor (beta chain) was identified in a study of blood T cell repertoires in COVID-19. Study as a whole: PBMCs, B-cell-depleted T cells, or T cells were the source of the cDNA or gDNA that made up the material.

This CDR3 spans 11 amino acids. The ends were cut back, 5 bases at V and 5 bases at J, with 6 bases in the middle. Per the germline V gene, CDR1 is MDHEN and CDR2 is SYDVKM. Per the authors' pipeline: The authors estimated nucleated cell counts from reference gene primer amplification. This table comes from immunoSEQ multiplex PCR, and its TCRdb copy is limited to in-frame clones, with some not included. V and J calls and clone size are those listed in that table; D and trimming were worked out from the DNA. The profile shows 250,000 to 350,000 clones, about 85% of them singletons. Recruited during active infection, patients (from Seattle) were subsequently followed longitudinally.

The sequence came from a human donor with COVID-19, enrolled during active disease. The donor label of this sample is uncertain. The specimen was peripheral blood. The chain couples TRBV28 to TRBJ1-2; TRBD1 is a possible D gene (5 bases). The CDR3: CASSDSYGYTF. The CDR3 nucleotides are TGTGCCAGCAGTGACAGTTATGGCTACACCTTC.